Given below is one T cell receptor (beta chain) in context. Profiling relied on immunoSEQ multiplex PCR, and the TCRdb table lists in-frame clones only, not all of them. The table has 200,000 to 300,000 clones, more than 70% seen once. The data belong to a study of blood T cell repertoires in COVID-19. This CDR3 contains 15 residues. Per the germline V gene, CDR1 is SGHTA and CDR2 is FQGNSA. J was trimmed by 5 bases and V by 5 bases; bases with no gene match: 7. The material sequenced was peripheral blood. This clonotype was obtained from a woman in her forties or fifties with acute or convalescent COVID-19. The V call is TRBV7-2, the J call TRBJ2-1; TRBD1 agrees at 9 bases. DNA of the CDR3: TGTGCCAGCAGCCCGGGACAGGGCCCCCACAATGAGCAGTTCTTC. This sequence encodes CASSPGQGPHNEQFF.